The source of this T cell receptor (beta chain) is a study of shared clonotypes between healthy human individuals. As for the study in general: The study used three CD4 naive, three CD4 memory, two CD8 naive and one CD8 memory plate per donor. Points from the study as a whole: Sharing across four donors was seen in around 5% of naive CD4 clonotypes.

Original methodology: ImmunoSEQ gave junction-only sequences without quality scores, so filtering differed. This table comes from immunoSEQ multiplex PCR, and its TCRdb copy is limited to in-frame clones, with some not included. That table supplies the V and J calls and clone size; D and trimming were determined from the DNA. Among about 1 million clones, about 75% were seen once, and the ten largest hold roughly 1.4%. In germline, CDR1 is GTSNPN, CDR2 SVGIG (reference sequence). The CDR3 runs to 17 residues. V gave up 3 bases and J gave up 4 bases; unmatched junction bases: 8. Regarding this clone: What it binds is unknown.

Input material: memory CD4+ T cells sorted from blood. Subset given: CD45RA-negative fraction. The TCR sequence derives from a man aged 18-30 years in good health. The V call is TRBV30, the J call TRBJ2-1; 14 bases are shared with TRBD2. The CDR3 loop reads CAWSPWTSGGLYNEQFF. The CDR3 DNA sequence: TGTGCCTGGAGCCCCTGGACTAGCGGGGGGTTATACAATGAGCAGTTCTTC. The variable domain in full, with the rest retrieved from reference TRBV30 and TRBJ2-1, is SQTIHQWPATLVQPVGSPLSLECTVEGTSNPNLYWYRQAAGRGLQLLFYSVGIGQISSEVPQNLSASRPQDRQFILSSKKLLLSDSGFYLCAWSPWTSGGLYNEQFFGPGTRLTVL.